The clone carrying this T cell receptor (beta chain) was observed at least ten times. Its antigen is unknown. TCRdb used MiXCR to reprocess the 5' RACE reads, holding one entry per CDR3 protein. The sample contains about 150,000 distinct CDR3 sequences, roughly 3.5% of which appear only once. The sample originates from a study of identical twins. The CDR3 is 15 amino acids. The ends were cut back, 2 bases at V and 3 bases at J, with 11 bases in the middle. CDR1 is SEHNR and CDR2 is FQNEAQ in the germline V gene (reference sequence). Study-wide points: Without tracking the same donors, conclusions rested on cross-sectional statistical analysis.

The TCR was taken from a man younger than 35 in good health. Material for sequencing was memory T cells sorted from blood. The chain joins TRBV7-9 to TRBJ2-1, with TRBD2 as a possible D gene (5 bases). The CDR3 loop reads CASSLSGGLYNEQFF. The CDR3 DNA is TGTGCCAGCAGCTTAAGTGGCGGACTCTACAATGAGCAGTTCTTC.